This T cell receptor beta chain was recovered during a study of T-cell memory formation after mild COVID-19. Overall study context: The TCR clusters were mostly specific to one donor. Study conclusions and caveats: There were some responding clones in pre-infection memory, which suggested that cross-reactive memory had joined. CD4+ contracting clones lay mainly in CM and EM, CD8+ ones in EMRA.

Using constant-segment primers, 5'RACE produced TCR alpha and TCR beta cDNA libraries carrying sample barcodes and UMIs. TCRdb re-called the 5' RACE reads through MiXCR, storing one row per CDR3 protein. The table records about 560,000 distinct CDR3 sequences, about 18% of them present only once. About this clonotype: Antigen: not known.

The TCR sequence derives from an adult woman who had mild COVID-19 (a few samples of this study predate the infection). Cell type and time point are not known. Sequenced sample: PBMCs or a T cell subset sorted from them (not recorded which).

CDR3 protein: CASSLVQRGGLGSYEQYF. CDR3 coding DNA: TGCGCCAGCAGCTTGGTTCAGCGGGGGGGCCTAGGTTCCTACGAGCAGTACTTC. The chain couples TRBV5-1 to TRBJ2-7, with TRBD2 matching over 10 bases. The J segment lost 1 base and the V segment lost 0 bases, leaving 10 bases of the junction unmatched. Germline assignment: CDR1 SGHRS and CDR2 YFSETQ. This CDR3 is 18 amino acids long.